This T cell receptor (beta chain) is drawn from a study of T cells after yellow fever vaccination. Looking at the study overall: The SMART-Seq v4 Ultra Low Input method served to prepare the low-cell-number fractions.

This clonotype has only a few counts. The V gene lost 8 bases and the J gene lost 0 bases, with 13 bases spanning the gap. This CDR3 region has 14 residues. The germline gives CDR1 WSHSY, CDR2 SAAADI. TCR cDNA, made by 5'RACE template switching, carried an added universal primer site and UMIs. TCRdb called the 5' RACE reads again in MiXCR, with one record for every CDR3 protein. The sample lists over 85,000 distinct CDR3 sequences; 8% to 10% were seen once. This rearrangement joins TRBV10-2 to TRBJ1-1; D is uncertain. The input for sequencing was CD8+ T cells not binding an NS4B(214-222) dextramer, sorted from PBMCs, taken around 15 days after the first yellow fever vaccination. The clonotype comes from a man between 18 and 35 years old who received the YFV17D yellow fever vaccine. CDR3 in amino acids: CASGGVGVNTEAFF. Written as DNA, the CDR3 is TGCGCCAGCGGTGGAGTGGGAGTGAACACTGAAGCTTTCTTT.